A single TCR beta chain is shown here with its context. The record originates from a study of blood T cell repertoires in COVID-19. Study details: In each case, the material was cDNA or gDNA derived from T cells, B-cell-depleted T cells, or PBMCs.

Patients of the Seattle cohort, enrolled during active infection, were followed longitudinally. Sequencing was performed with immunoSEQ multiplex PCR; in TCRdb, only in-frame clones are kept and a portion is missing. This table holds about 280,000 clones, roughly 90% found once. V was trimmed by 4 bases and J by 0 bases, leaving 6 bases between them. Germline CDR1 reads MNHEY; CDR2 reads SVGAGI. CDR3 length: 13 amino acids. The chain couples TRBV6-5 to TRBJ1-2; the D is unclear. The sequenced material came from peripheral blood. This TCR was recovered from a woman aged 25 to 39 with COVID-19, enrolled during active disease. CDR3 in amino acids: CASSLRANYGYTF. In nucleotides, the CDR3 is TGTGCCAGCAGTTTAAGAGCTAACTATGGCTACACCTTC.